Following are 32 T cell receptor beta chains from one sample sequenced in a study of regulatory T cells in long-lasting Graves disease listed by TCRdb under 2021. This sample's time point label indicates: persistent/refractory GD, antithyroid drugs over 5 years with positive TRAb. For both TCR sequencing and RNA sequencing, RNA was extracted from PBMCs in TRIzol. The library was made by multiplex PCR. Reads for this sample came from an Illumina HiSeq 4000. CDR3 regions were amplified by Arm-PCR with iRepertoire HTBI primers to construct TCR beta libraries. TCRdb itself trimmed the public reads at Q25 with fastp, ran MiXCR and retained productive beta chains. Identical CDR3 proteins give one entry, which carries the most common genes and DNA. The sample table lists some 420,000 distinct CDR3 sequences, approximately 23% of them with a count of one. Roughly 13% of the sample lies in the top ten. Here the sequenced sample was peripheral blood mononuclear cells (PBMCs), taken when the disease was refractory, from a patient treated with antithyroid drugs. The receptors originated from a female donor with Graves disease.

The rearrangement joins TRBV20-1 to TRBJ1-3; D not resolved. CDR3 length: 13 residues. Trimming pared 3 bases from V and 8 bases from J, leaving 14 bases between. Germline V lookup: CDR1 DFQATT, CDR2 SNEGSKA (reference sequence). The CDR3: CSASSEDRHTIYF. CDR3 in DNA: TGCAGTGCTAGCTCGGAGGACCGGCACACCATATATTTT.

This clonotype was picked up a small number of times. The gene calls are TRBV20-1 and TRBJ1-1, with 8 bases fitting TRBD1. J was trimmed by 6 bases and V by 5 bases; bases with no gene match: 11. Germline CDR1 DFQATT, CDR2 SNEGSKA (reference sequence). CDR3 size: 14 residues. CDR3 sequence (DNA): TGCAGTGCTGTCGGCGGACAGGGTAACGCTGAAGCTTTCTTT. This translates into CSAVGGQGNAEAFF.

The CDR3 coding sequence is TGTGCCAGCAGCTTAAACAGGGGTGTCCGAGAGACCCAGTACTTC. Its protein product is CASSLNRGVRETQYF. The chain uses TRBV7-2 and TRBJ2-5; TRBD1 matches at 7 bases. Unmatched junction bases numbered 7, after V lost 2 bases and J lost 4 bases. The CDR3 runs to 15 residues. Looked up from germline, CDR1 is SGHTA and CDR2 is FQGNSA.

This clonotype was seen more than once but under ten times. The J gene is TRBJ1-6, the V gene TRBV5-5, with D possibly being TRBD1 (6 bases). The CDR3 totals 14 residues. CDR1 SGHKS and CDR2 YYEKEE come from the germline V gene (reference sequence). V lost 0 bases, J lost 11 bases, and 12 bases lay in between. Here the CDR3 reads CASSLDRVGTPLHF. Here the CDR3 DNA reads TGTGCCAGCAGCTTGGACAGGGTTGGGACACCCCTCCACTTT.

This clonotype was seen repeatedly, ten times or more. The chain carries TRBV3-1 and TRBJ2-5; D call uncertain. CDR3 size: 15 residues. Trimming stripped 3 bases from V and 1 base from J, with 12 bases between. Germline V gene data show CDR1 as LGHDT and CDR2 as YNNKEL (reference sequence). The CDR3 sequence is CASSQSIGLQETQYF. CDR3 in DNA: TGTGCCAGCAGCCAGAGTATCGGGCTCCAAGAGACCCAGTACTTC.

This clonotype was seen ten or more times. The genes are TRBV19 and TRBJ2-7, with D hard to call. The V and J ends lost 3 bases and 3 bases respectively, with 6 bases between them. The CDR3 is 12 residues long. CDR1 is LNHDA and CDR2 is SQIVND in the germline V gene (reference sequence). CDR3 amino acids: CASSIDGYEQYF. CDR3 DNA: TGTGCCAGTAGTATCGACGGCTACGAGCAGTACTTC. Drawing the rest from reference TRBV19 and TRBJ2-7, the complete variable domain is DGGITQSPKYLFRKEGQNVTLSCEQNLNHDAMYWYRQDPGQGLRLIYYSQIVNDFQKGDIAEGYSVSREKKESFPLTVTSAQKNPTAFYLCASSIDGYEQYFGPGTRLTVT.

This clonotype was picked up many times. The CDR3, as DNA: TGTGCCAGCCTACCCGGGGGATCCAGCAATCAGCCCCAGCATTTT. This codes for CASLPGGSSNQPQHF. The rearrangement uses TRBV12-3 or TRBV12-4 and TRBJ1-5; perhaps TRBD1 as D (5 bases). The germline V and J ends were trimmed by 8 bases and 1 base, with 15 bases remaining between them. The CDR3 is made up of 15 amino acids.

In this sample, this clonotype turned up once. The CDR3 does not end in the conserved phenylalanine or tryptophan, so this is likely a read error. The chain is built from TRBV29-1 and TRBJ1-1; D possibly corresponds to TRBD1 (6 bases). This CDR3 has 13 amino acids. Germline lookup yields CDR1 SQVTM and CDR2 ANQGSEA. V shed 5 bases and J shed 1 base, with 11 bases lying between them. The CDR3 nucleotides are TGCAGCGTTCAGAGGGGGGAGAACACTGAAGCTTTCCTT. It is translated as CSVQRGENTEAFL.

This clonotype was detected a few times. The V call is TRBV5-1, the J call TRBJ1-1; D is undetermined. The germline V and J ends were trimmed by 3 bases and 3 bases, with 9 bases remaining between them. From germline, CDR1 is SGHRS and CDR2 YFSETQ. The CDR3 spans 13 residues. The CDR3 loop is CASSWKSDTEAFF. In DNA, the CDR3 is TGCGCCAGCAGCTGGAAGTCGGACACTGAAGCTTTCTTT. The complete variable domain, with remaining parts taken from reference TRBV5-1 and TRBJ1-1, reads KAGVTQTPRYLIKTRGQQVTLSCSPISGHRSVSWYQQTPGQGLQFLFEYFSETQRNKGNFPGRFSGRQFSNSRSEMNVSTLELGDSALYLCASSWKSDTEAFFGQGTRLTVV.

This clonotype was observed at least ten times. The rearrangement joins TRBV2 to TRBJ2-5; 10 bases align to TRBD2. The CDR3 runs to 14 residues. J was trimmed by 1 base and V by 6 bases; bases with no gene match: 2. Germline CDR1 and CDR2: SNHLY and FYNNEI. The CDR3: CASRRTSGQETQYF. DNA for the CDR3: TGTGCCAGCAGGAGGACTAGCGGCCAAGAGACCCAGTACTTC. The full variable domain, with the rest looked up from reference TRBV2 and TRBJ2-5, is EPEVTQTPSHQVTQMGQEVILRCVPISNHLYFYWYRQILGQKVEFLVSFYNNEISEKSEIFDDQFSVERPDGSNFTLKIRSTKLEDSAMYFCASRRTSGQETQYFGPGTRLLVL.

This chain joins TRBV12-3 or TRBV12-4 and TRBJ2-4, with 7 bases fitting TRBD2. The junction had 8 bases not matched to a gene; V was cut back by 3 bases and J by 0 bases. This CDR3 region has 17 residues. The CDR3 nucleotides read TGTGCCAGCAGTTTGGGGCTAGCGGACTTAGCCAAAAACATTCAGTACTTC. Its translation is CASSLGLADLAKNIQYF.

V gene TRBV7-9 combines with J gene TRBJ1-2; tentatively, D is TRBD1 (5 bases). The CDR3 sequence is 13 residues long. Germline V gene data show CDR1 as SEHNR and CDR2 as FQNEAQ (reference sequence). Trimming took off 4 bases at V and 6 bases at J, with 12 bases between the two ends. CDR3: CASSSGSGHGYTF. DNA for the CDR3: TGTGCCAGCAGCTCCGGATCAGGGCATGGCTACACCTTC.

This clonotype has a handful of counts. The chain recombines TRBV6-2 or TRBV6-3 with TRBJ1-5, with 9 bases that match TRBD1. CDR1 MNHEY and CDR2 SVGEGT come from the germline V gene. Unmatched junction bases numbered 10, after V lost 4 bases and J lost 6 bases. The CDR3 has 16 residues. CDR3 DNA sequence: TGTGCCAGCAGTTCCTGGGGACAGGGAAGTCGTCAGCCCCAGCATTTT. Encoded protein: CASSSWGQGSRQPQHF.

This clonotype was detected many times. CDR3 sequence: CASRSGQQAFF. The DNA for the CDR3 is TGTGCCAGTAGGTCCGGACAACAAGCTTTCTTT. The chain couples TRBV19 to TRBJ1-1; TRBD1 is a possible D gene (5 bases). CDR1 LNHDA and CDR2 SQIVND come from the germline V gene (reference sequence). V was clipped by 6 bases and J by 9 bases, with 11 bases between them. The CDR3 is 11 residues long. Using reference TRBV19 and TRBJ1-1 for the parts outside the CDR3, the full variable domain is DGGITQSPKYLFRKEGQNVTLSCEQNLNHDAMYWYRQDPGQGLRLIYYSQIVNDFQKGDIAEGYSVSREKKESFPLTVTSAQKNPTAFYLCASRSGQQAFFGQGTRLTVV.

The chain links TRBV5-5 to TRBJ2-5; maybe TRBD2 (6 bases). Deletions cut 5 bases from V and 3 bases from J, with 14 bases between. Germline assignment: CDR1 SGHKS and CDR2 YYEKEE (reference sequence). This CDR3 comprises 14 residues. CDR3 nucleotide sequence: TGTGCCAGCAGTTACCTTAGCGGAGAAGAGACCCAGTACTTC. Protein product: CASSYLSGEETQYF.

This clonotype was seen ten or more times. The V and J genes are TRBV11-1 and TRBJ2-7; 9 bases are shared with TRBD1. With 5 bases clipped from V and 3 bases from J, the junction kept 5 bases outside the gene matches. The CDR3 is 14 amino acids. Germline V gene sequence: CDR1 SGHAT, CDR2 FQDESV (reference sequence). CDR3 sequence reads: CASSVDRGIYEQYF. The DNA of the CDR3 is TGTGCCAGCAGCGTCGACAGGGGGATCTACGAGCAGTACTTC.

The chain employs TRBV7-2 and TRBJ2-2; D is possibly TRBD2 (5 bases). The CDR3 sequence is 16 residues long. Deletions cut 5 bases from V and 0 bases from J, with 13 bases between. Germline V gene lookup returns CDR1 SGHTA and CDR2 FQGNSA. DNA for the CDR3: TGTGCCAGCAGCGAGAGGGAGTTCGCGAACACCGGGGAGCTGTTTTTT. Translation: CASSEREFANTGELFF.

Here the CDR3 DNA reads TGCAGTGCTAGAGGGCCTAGCGGGGGCGATACGCAGTATTTT. Protein sequence: CSARGPSGGDTQYF. The chain carries TRBV20-1 and TRBJ2-3, with 10 bases fitting TRBD2. This CDR3 region has 14 residues. V lost 1 base to trimming and J lost 6 bases; unmatched junction nucleotides: 4. Germline CDR1 is DFQATT and CDR2 is SNEGSKA (reference sequence).

Regarding this clonotype: Here the CDR3 omits its conserved ending phenylalanine or tryptophan, so a read error is the likely source. The CDR3 DNA is TGTGCCAGCAGCCAAGGGTGGCAGACCCAGTACGTC. Encoded protein: CASSQGWQTQYV. V and J are TRBV3-1 and TRBJ2-5; D call uncertain. Germline CDR1 and CDR2: LGHDT and YNNKEL (reference sequence). V dropped 1 base and J dropped 6 bases, with 6 bases sitting between them. This CDR3 spans 12 amino acids.

The V gene is TRBV6-1, the J gene TRBJ1-2; no definite D call. The V gene lost 7 bases and the J gene lost 4 bases, with 10 bases spanning the gap. Germline CDR1 and CDR2: MNHNS and SASEGT. This CDR3 is built from 12 residues. The CDR3 DNA reads as TGTGCCAGCACCGGGGTTACCTATGGCTACACCTTC. This translates into CASTGVTYGYTF.

This clonotype was seen only a few times. V gene TRBV20-1 combines with J gene TRBJ2-7, with TRBD2 identical over 8 bases. Unmatched junction bases numbered 7, after V lost 5 bases and J lost 1 base. CDR1 is DFQATT, CDR2 SNEGSKA, per germline (reference sequence). The length of the CDR3 is 14 residues. The CDR3 sequence: CSAQTGLGSYEQYF. The CDR3 bases are TGCAGTGCTCAGACGGGACTAGGATCCTACGAGCAGTACTTC.

This clonotype was detected a few times. Sequence at one end of the junction differs from germline and may be a read error. The J gene is TRBJ1-1, the V gene TRBV5-1; D unclear. CDR3 length: 13 residues. The germline V gene has CDR1 SGHRS and CDR2 YFSETQ. For the CDR3, the DNA is TGCGCCACCTCAGAGGTTACCGACACTGAAGCTTCCTTT. Translation gives CATSEVTDTEASF.

This clonotype has a count of ten or more. The J gene is TRBJ2-5, the V gene TRBV2, with D perhaps matching TRBD2 (7 bases). Per germline, CDR1 SNHLY and CDR2 FYNNEI. Trimming pared 6 bases from V and 3 bases from J, leaving 14 bases between. The CDR3 is 14 amino acids. For the CDR3, the DNA is TGTGCCAGCAGCCTAATAGGGGGGGAAGAGACCCAGTACTTC. Amino acid sequence: CASSLIGGEETQYF.

This clonotype has only a few counts. The chain employs TRBV5-1 and TRBJ2-2, with 7 bases lining up with TRBD1. After removal of 4 bases from V and 6 bases from J, the junction contained 18 bases not matched to a gene. The CDR3 length is 18 residues. The germline CDR1 and CDR2 sequences are SGHRS and YFSETQ. DNA for the CDR3: TGCGCCAGCAGCCCCCGCGGCCAGGGGGACCTAAGTGCCGGGGAGCTGTTTTTT. Translation gives CASSPRGQGDLSAGELFF.

The chain has TRBV7-2 and TRBJ2-2, with a weak D call TRBD1 (6 bases). The CDR3 sequence is 16 residues long. Germline V CDR1 and CDR2: SGHTA, FQGNSA. V lost 10 bases and J 3 bases, leaving 21 bases between the germline ends. The CDR3 protein is CAITIPGWGHTGELFF. CDR3 in DNA: TGTGCCATTACTATTCCAGGTTGGGGGCACACCGGGGAGCTGTTTTTT. Full variable domain (remainder filled in from reference TRBV7-2 and TRBJ2-2): GAGVSQSPSNKVTEKGKDVELRCDPISGHTALYWYRQSLGQGLEFLIYFQGNSAPDKSGLPSDRFSAERTGGSVSTLTIQRTQQEDSAVYLCAITIPGWGHTGELFFGEGSRLTVL.

This chain links TRBV29-1 with TRBJ2-1; unclear D gene. CDR3 length: 13 residues. The germline V gene encodes CDR1 SQVTM and CDR2 ANQGSEA. Trimming took 5 bases from V and 2 from J, leaving 10 bases between them. CDR3: CSVYGAAYNEQFF. The CDR3 DNA sequence: TGCAGCGTTTATGGCGCCGCCTACAATGAGCAGTTCTTC.

This clonotype came up a few times. The rearrangement joins TRBV30 to TRBJ2-7; maybe TRBD1 (5 bases). The CDR3 sequence is 14 residues long. Trimming stripped 0 bases from V and 0 bases from J, with 9 bases between. Germline CDR1 is GTSNPN and CDR2 is SVGIG (reference sequence). The CDR3 DNA reads TGTGCCTGGAGTGTCCGACAGAGCTCCTACGAGCAGTACTTC. Translating gives CAWSVRQSSYEQYF.

As to this clonotype: This clone may be a read error of a much larger clone one base away. V and J are TRBV6-5 and TRBJ1-1; 8 bases match TRBD1. The germline V gene encodes CDR1 MNHEY and CDR2 SVGAGI. This CDR3 contains 14 residues. The CDR3 loop is CASSYSGQGAEALF. In nucleotides, the CDR3 is TGTGCCAGCAGTTACTCCGGGCAGGGGGCTGAAGCTCTCTTT.

Regarding this clonotype: A much larger clone is a single base away; this may be a read error. The chain couples TRBV2 to TRBJ2-5; D is possibly TRBD2 (6 bases). The length of the CDR3 is 14 residues. With 6 bases removed from V and 5 bases from J, the gap between germline ends came to 16 bases. Germline assignment: CDR1 SNHLY and CDR2 FYNNEI. CDR3 bases: TGTGCCAGCAGGGCGGACGGGACTCGGGAGACCCAGTACTTC. The encoded protein is CASRADGTRETQYF.

The CDR3 nucleotides are TGTGCCAGCTCACTGAGGGGACAGGGGTCGAATGAGCAGTTCTTC. As protein: CASSLRGQGSNEQFF. The V and J genes are TRBV11-1 and TRBJ2-1; 10 bases line up with TRBD1. CDR1 SGHAT and CDR2 FQDESV come from the germline V gene (reference sequence). The CDR3 has 15 amino acids. The ends lost 8 bases at V and 7 bases at J; junction bases unmatched: 11. Supplemented by reference TRBV11-1 and TRBJ2-1, the full variable domain reads EAEVAQSPRYKITEKSQAVAFWCDPISGHATLYWYRQILGQGPELLVQFQDESVVDDSQLPKDRFSAERLKGVDSTLKIQPAELGDSAMYLCASSLRGQGSNEQFFGPGTRLTVL.

This clonotype was seen more than once but under ten times. The CDR3: CASSYSQRTGTEAFF. The CDR3 DNA reads TGTGCCAGCAGTTACTCCCAGAGGACTGGCACTGAAGCTTTCTTT. V gene TRBV6-2 or TRBV6-3 combines with J gene TRBJ1-1, with D unresolved. The CDR3 consists of 15 residues. Germline-derived CDR1 and CDR2 are MNHEY and SVGEGT. Trimming shortened V by 0 bases and J by 4 bases, and 12 bases separated the two germline ends.

This clonotype was seen only a few times. This sequence joins TRBV12-3 or TRBV12-4 and TRBJ2-2; no clear D gene. The germline V and J ends were trimmed by 6 bases and 1 base, with 9 bases remaining between them. The CDR3 runs to 14 residues. The CDR3 sequence is CASRLQENTGELFF. CDR3 DNA sequence: TGTGCCAGCAGATTGCAGGAGAACACCGGGGAGCTGTTTTTT.